Following are 17 T cell receptor beta chains from one sample sequenced in a study of post-analysis software for immune sequencing data (dated by TCRdb to between 2014 and 2017). The paper's findings and limits, for the study overall: Patients showed significantly higher frequencies than controls for a few TRBV segments, among them TRBV5-6, TRBV5-1 and TRBV20-1.

Their antigens remain unidentified. The method was PCR. The sequencer listed for this sample is Illumina HiSeq 2500. To reduce PCR and sequencing biases, unique molecular identifiers were built into the TCR beta cDNA libraries. Clones were called with MiXCR by TCRdb after fastp trimmed the public reads at Q25, and only in-frame beta chains were retained. Entries that share a CDR3 protein sequence are merged under the most common genes and DNA. The sample data list roughly 870,000 distinct CDR3 sequences, and roughly half of these were observed just once. The leading ten clones occupy approximately 4.3% of the sample. Input material: blood. The receptors originated from a girl aged 10 to 17 with multiple sclerosis.

This clonotype appeared a few times. The V call is TRBV29-1, the J call TRBJ1-2; TRBD1 aligns across 9 bases. CDR3 length: 12 amino acids. V lost 7 bases, J lost 2 bases, and 2 bases stayed unmatched. CDR1 is SQVTM, CDR2 ANQGSEA, per germline. CDR3 in amino acids: CSGGQGNYGYTF. CDR3 bases: TGCAGCGGGGGACAGGGAAACTATGGCTACACCTTC. Complete variable domain (other parts from reference TRBV29-1 and TRBJ1-2): SAVISQKPSRDICQRGTSLTIQCQVDSQVTMMFWYRQQPGQSLTLIATANQGSEATYESGFVIDKFPISRPNLTFSTLTVSNMSPEDSSIYLCSGGQGNYGYTFGSGTRLTVV.

The genes are TRBV12-3 or TRBV12-4 and TRBJ2-7, with 14 positions matching TRBD2. The CDR3 has 21 residues. The V and J ends lost 6 bases and 2 bases, in that order; junction bases with no gene match: 21. This chain's CDR3 is CASSKKLLGLAGEKSAYEQYF. In nucleotides, the CDR3 is TGTGCCAGCAGCAAAAAACTTTTGGGACTAGCGGGAGAAAAGTCGGCCTACGAGCAGTACTTC.

This chain joins TRBV29-1 and TRBJ1-1, with D possibly matching TRBD1 (5 bases). The germline CDR1 and CDR2 sequences are SQVTM and ANQGSEA. The CDR3 is made up of 14 amino acids. The V and J ends lost 6 bases and 3 bases respectively, with 17 bases between them. The CDR3 spells CSVIDFWGDTEAFF. The CDR3 region has the DNA TGCAGCGTGATAGACTTTTGGGGGGACACTGAAGCTTTCTTT.

The chain recombines TRBV7-9 with TRBJ2-5; a possible D gene is TRBD1 (5 bases). The ends were cut back, 6 bases at V and 0 bases at J, with 8 bases in the middle. From germline, CDR1 is SEHNR and CDR2 FQNEAQ (reference sequence). The CDR3 length is 13 residues. CDR3 region: CASRTENQETQYF. The CDR3 DNA follows: TGTGCCAGCAGGACAGAAAACCAAGAGACCCAGTACTTC.

This clonotype was detected a few times. The chain has TRBV10-3 and TRBJ2-3; TRBD1 matches at 10 bases. V was clipped by 9 bases and J by 3 bases; unmatched bases: 6. This CDR3 is built from 14 residues. Germline V CDR1 and CDR2: ENHRY, SYGVKD. The DNA of the CDR3 is TGTGCCATGAGGGACAGGGGAGTGACAGATACGCAGTATTTT. Translating it yields CAMRDRGVTDTQYF.

This rearrangement joins TRBV7-7 to TRBJ2-1, with 11 positions matching TRBD2. Germline loops: CDR1 SSHAT, CDR2 FNYEAQ (reference sequence). The CDR3 loop spans 16 amino acids. J was trimmed by 2 bases and V by 4 bases; bases with no gene match: 4. The CDR3 loop reads CASSSLSGGAYNEQFF. CDR3 nucleotides: TGTGCCAGCAGCTCCCTTAGCGGGGGGGCCTACAATGAGCAGTTCTTC. Full variable domain (remainder filled in from reference TRBV7-7 and TRBJ2-1): GAGVSQSPRYKVTKRGQDVTLRCDPISSHATLYWYQQALGQGPEFLTYFNYEAQPDKSGLPSDRFSAERPEGSISTLTIQRTEQRDSAMYRCASSSLSGGAYNEQFFGPGTRLTVL.

Details on this clonotype: At one of its ends the junction is not consistent with the germline gene, which may arise from a read error. The gene calls are TRBV6-5 and TRBJ1-2, with TRBD1 as a possible D gene (5 bases). The CDR3 runs to 17 residues. Germline CDR1 is MNHEY and CDR2 is SVGAGI. CDR3 region: CASSHSATRGGNYGYTF. As DNA, the CDR3 is TGTGCCAGCAGTCACTCGGCCACGAGGGGTGGTAACTATGGCTACACCTTC.

The V and J genes are TRBV20-1 and TRBJ2-3; 7 bases agree with TRBD2. J gave up 4 bases and V 6 bases, and 10 bases lay outside the gene matches. The CDR3 length is 14 residues. In germline, CDR1 is DFQATT, CDR2 SNEGSKA (reference sequence). Written as DNA, the CDR3 is TGCAGTGCCCCGTCTAGCGGAGCGTCAGATACGCAGTATTTT. Translated: CSAPSSGASDTQYF.

V gene TRBV7-9 combines with J gene TRBJ1-1; D is possibly TRBD1 (5 bases). The germline CDR1 and CDR2 sequences are SEHNR and FQNEAQ (reference sequence). The CDR3 totals 17 residues. The V gene lost 3 bases and the J gene lost 0 bases, with 17 bases spanning the gap. The CDR3 region has the DNA TGTGCCAGCAGCTTCGGGAGGCCAACAGGAGTGAACACTGAAGCTTTCTTT. Translating it yields CASSFGRPTGVNTEAFF.

This clonotype came up once. V gene TRBV20-1 combines with J gene TRBJ2-3; D remains unclear. Trimming removed 1 base from V and 1 base from J, with 3 bases in between. The CDR3 loop spans 12 amino acids. Germline V gene lookup returns CDR1 DFQATT and CDR2 SNEGSKA (reference sequence). The CDR3: CSARVGTDTQYF. The CDR3 DNA reads as TGCAGTGCTAGAGTAGGCACAGATACGCAGTATTTT.

The rearrangement links TRBV27 to TRBJ2-3, with 9 bases fitting TRBD2. J gave up 8 bases and V 6 bases, and 3 bases lay outside the gene matches. Germline V lookup: CDR1 MNHEY, CDR2 SMNVEV (reference sequence). The CDR3 extends over 12 amino acids. The CDR3 sequence: CASSGTSSTQYF. In DNA, the CDR3 is TGTGCCAGCAGCGGGACTAGCAGTACGCAGTATTTT.

The chain employs TRBV28 and TRBJ1-2; D is perhaps TRBD1 (6 bases). Trimming shortened V by 5 bases and J by 4 bases, and 14 bases separated the two germline ends. The CDR3 has 14 amino acids. Germline CDR1 and CDR2: MDHEN and SYDVKM. The CDR3 here is CASSIQGLTYGYTF. The DNA of the CDR3 is TGTGCCAGCAGTATACAGGGCCTCACCTATGGCTACACCTTC.

The chain is built from TRBV10-3 and TRBJ2-1; 12 nucleotides align to TRBD2. This CDR3 contains 14 residues. Germline CDR1 reads ENHRY; CDR2 reads SYGVKD. V dropped 6 bases and J dropped 8; count of bases not matched to a gene: 5. The CDR3 DNA reads TGTGCCATCAGGACTAGCGGGAGTGACTATGAGCAGTTCTTC. As protein: CAIRTSGSDYEQFF.

The rearrangement uses TRBV20-1 and TRBJ2-7; D not resolved. This CDR3 contains 15 residues. The germline CDR1 and CDR2 sequences are DFQATT and SNEGSKA (reference sequence). V was shortened by 2 bases and J by 0 bases, with 14 bases between the two germline ends. Here the CDR3 reads CSARPATYNSYEQYF. CDR3 nucleotides: TGCAGTGCTAGACCTGCTACGTACAACTCCTACGAGCAGTACTTC.

This chain uses TRBV27 with TRBJ2-1; 11 bases agree with TRBD2. The CDR3 is 13 amino acids. The germline gives CDR1 MNHEY, CDR2 SMNVEV (reference sequence). J lost 7 bases, V lost 8 bases, and 4 bases had no gene match. The CDR3 nucleotides read TGTGCCAGCGTCACTAGCGGGAGTAATGAGCAGTTCTTC. This sequence encodes CASVTSGSNEQFF.

In DNA form, the CDR3 reads TGTGCCAGCAGCCAAGATAAAGCCGCGGAGACCCAGTACTTC. It specifies CASSQDKAAETQYF. The chain links TRBV3-1 to TRBJ2-5; D is unresolved. Per germline, CDR1 LGHDT and CDR2 YNNKEL (reference sequence). Trimming shortened V by 0 bases and J by 5 bases, and 10 bases separated the two germline ends. The CDR3 is 14 amino acids.

The chain joins TRBV19 to TRBJ1-2; D is unclear. The CDR3 totals 15 residues. V lost 2 bases and J 1 base, leaving 11 bases between the germline ends. Germline V CDR1 and CDR2: LNHDA, SQIVND (reference sequence). In nucleotides, the CDR3 is TGTGCCAGTAGTATACACAGCGCGAATAACTATGGCTACACCTTC. Translation: CASSIHSANNYGYTF.